The source of this TCR beta chain is a study of chemoradiotherapy in HPV16-positive cancers. The wider study: Candidate HPV-specific clones and shared TCR motifs came from a couple of HPV16-positive patients. Notes on the study in general: During treatment, candidate HPV-specific clones and E7-related motifs expanded in tumor. Only a couple of HPV16-positive patients supplied the functional HPV-specificity definition.

Clones were read by immunoSEQ multiplex PCR, and TCRdb kept only the in-frame ones, dropping some. Among over 10,000 clones, around 66% were seen once, and the ten largest hold around 19%. Comment on this clone: Its antigen is unknown.

CDR1 and CDR2 (germline): GTSNPN, SVGIG (reference sequence). The CDR3 is 13 amino acids. Trimming removed 5 bases from V and 0 bases from J, with 5 bases in between. This specimen was collected from a patient who underwent chemoradiotherapy. This TCR came from a human donor with HPV-associated anogenital cancer. V usage is TRBV30 and J usage is TRBJ1-6, with a possible D match to TRBD1 (5 bases). The CDR3 DNA sequence: TGTGCCTGGCAGGGCTCCTATAATTCACCCCTCCACTTT. Translation gives CAWQGSYNSPLHF.